Presented here are 12 T cell receptor beta chains from one specimen sequenced in a study of T-cell reconstitution after alpha-beta-depleted transplantation in children. The TCRbeta library was prepared with unique molecular identifiers. Each CDR3 protein is one row after TCRdb ran MiXCR on the PCR reads. The table records 400,000 to 450,000 distinct CDR3 sequences, about 45% of them present only once. The input for sequencing was PBMCs, taken before TCRalphabeta/CD19-depleted stem cell transplant. All receptors derive from a girl aged 2-10 years with aplastic anemia, due to receive a stem cell transplant.

The chain is built from TRBV6-1 and TRBJ1-6; TRBD1 might be the D (5 bases). The CDR3 spans 18 residues. Looked up from germline, CDR1 is MNHNS and CDR2 is SASEGT. The V gene lost 6 bases and the J gene lost 1 base, with 19 bases spanning the gap. The CDR3 here is CASRILGTGLSYNSPLHF. Written as DNA, the CDR3 is TGTGCCAGCAGGATTTTAGGGACTGGCCTTTCCTATAATTCACCCCTCCACTTT.

To note about this clonotype: Germline and junction disagree at one end, which may indicate a read error. The rearrangement uses TRBV5-1 and TRBJ2-5, with unresolved D. The CDR3 has 12 residues. Germline CDR1 and CDR2: SGHRS and YFSETQ. CDR3 DNA: TGCGCCAGCAGCTTGGTGGGTGAGACCCACTACTTC. It encodes CASSLVGETHYF.

This clonotype was counted only a few times. The rearrangement uses TRBV5-5 and TRBJ2-4, with a tentative D call TRBD2 (6 bases). Germline loops: CDR1 SGHKS, CDR2 YYEKEE (reference sequence). The length of the CDR3 is 17 residues. V shed 4 bases and J shed 0 bases, with 17 bases lying between them. The CDR3: CASSPGSGSLAKNIQYF. CDR3 nucleotides: TGTGCCAGCAGCCCAGGGAGCGGGTCGCTAGCCAAAAACATTCAGTACTTC.

This chain uses TRBV29-1 with TRBJ2-1; D tentatively reads TRBD1 or TRBD2 (5 bases each). This CDR3 region has 11 residues. The V gene lost 2 bases and the J gene lost 15 bases, with 14 bases spanning the gap. Germline CDR1 and CDR2: SQVTM and ANQGSEA. The CDR3 here is CSVEIEGRRFF. CDR3 nucleotide sequence: TGCAGCGTTGAAATTGAGGGACGACGGTTCTTC.

This clonotype appeared once. The rearrangement uses TRBV5-6 and TRBJ2-7, with D maybe TRBD2 (7 bases). The CDR3 extends over 15 amino acids. Germline V gene data show CDR1 as SGHDT and CDR2 as YYEEEE. Trimming stripped 4 bases from V and 2 bases from J, with 16 bases between. This CDR3 is CASSPRGPTTYEQYF. The DNA of the CDR3 is TGTGCCAGCAGCCCGCGGGGGCCCACAACCTACGAGCAGTACTTC.

This chain links TRBV28 with TRBJ2-3; D may be TRBD1 or TRBD2 (5 bases each). The CDR3 length is 17 residues. CDR1 and CDR2 (germline): MDHEN, SYDVKM. V lost 3 bases and J lost 0, with 16 bases in between. For the CDR3, the DNA is TGTGCCAGCAGTTTTGCGACCCGGGACCCTAGCACAGATACGCAGTATTTT. Translating gives CASSFATRDPSTDTQYF.

The gene calls are TRBV7-3 and TRBJ2-2; D tentatively fits TRBD1 or TRBD2 (5 bases each). Germline V CDR1 and CDR2: SGHTA, FQGTGA. V lost 1 base and J lost 4, with 19 bases in between. The CDR3 covers 18 residues. The CDR3 DNA reads as TGTGCCAGCAGCTTAATGGGGACCCCAGGGTCGCGCACCGGGGAGCTGTTTTTT. It is translated as CASSLMGTPGSRTGELFF.

This clonotype was found many times. The chain employs TRBV5-4 and TRBJ2-5; 11 positions agree with TRBD2. CDR1 and CDR2 from the germline V gene are SGHNT and YYREEE (reference sequence). The CDR3 consists of 15 residues. V trimming: 3 bases; J trimming: 3 bases; junction bases outside the gene matches: 4. The CDR3 DNA reads TGTGCCAGCAGCTCACCGGGACTAGCGGAAGAGACCCAGTACTTC. Translating it yields CASSSPGLAEETQYF.

A remark on this clonotype: The junction differs from germline at one of its ends, possibly a read error. V usage is TRBV20-1 and J usage is TRBJ1-5; D unresolved. From germline, CDR1 is DFQATT and CDR2 SNEGSKA (reference sequence). This CDR3 has 16 amino acids. CDR3 amino acids: CCAPRTAGNSNQPQHF. The CDR3 DNA sequence: TGCTGTGCTCCGAGGACGGCGGGTAACAGCAATCAGCCCCAGCATTTT.

This clonotype was counted ten times or more. The chain employs TRBV12-3 or TRBV12-4 and TRBJ2-2; either TRBD1 or TRBD2 may fit D (5 bases each). The CDR3 runs 16 residues. Trimming removed 6 bases from V and 2 bases from J, with 16 bases in between. The CDR3 sequence is CASSPPGRLNTGELFF. The CDR3 coding sequence is TGTGCCAGCAGCCCTCCGGGACGCCTTAACACCGGGGAGCTGTTTTTT.

This chain uses TRBV20-1 with TRBJ1-2; 12 nucleotides match TRBD1. There are 15 residues in the CDR3. V lost 5 bases and J lost 6; bases outside the gene matches: 10. CDR1 is DFQATT and CDR2 is SNEGSKA in the germline V gene (reference sequence). The CDR3 nucleotides are TGCAGTGCTGGGGTAGTGGGACAGGGGGCGCATGGCTACACCTTC. It translates to CSAGVVGQGAHGYTF.

This clonotype was seen a few times. V usage is TRBV18 and J usage is TRBJ2-3; maybe TRBD2 (5 bases). V was cut by 0 bases and J by 1 base, with 14 bases left in between. The V gene's germline CDR1 is KGHSH and CDR2 LQKENI. This CDR3 contains 17 residues. DNA of the CDR3: TGTGCCAGCTCACCACCGAGTGGGAGCGGAGGCACAGATACGCAGTATTTT. Its translation is CASSPPSGSGGTDTQYF.